Shown below are 10 T cell receptor beta chains from a single sample sequenced in a study of early T cells in non-severe SARS-CoV-2 infection. MiXCR was run by TCRdb on the 5' RACE reads, yielding one entry per CDR3 protein. This table has 75,000 to 100,000 distinct CDR3 sequences, approximately 14% appearing once. Sequenced: whole blood. The origin of the receptors is an adult who was a healthcare worker with PCR-confirmed SARS-CoV-2 infection or an uninfected control (not recorded which).

This clonotype was seen more than once but under ten times. This chain uses TRBV4-1 with TRBJ1-6; the D is unclear. Between the trimmed V and J ends, which lost 0 bases and 9 bases, there was a span of 15 bases. The V gene's germline CDR1 is MGHRA and CDR2 YSYEKL. This CDR3 contains 16 residues. The CDR3 bases are TGCGCCAGCAGCCAAGATCGAGGGCTTGGTGGTTCACCCCTCCACTTT. It specifies CASSQDRGLGGSPLHF.

This clonotype was recorded a few times. The chain couples TRBV10-3 to TRBJ2-1; 10 bases fit TRBD2. V lost 1 base to trimming and J lost 9 bases; unmatched junction nucleotides: 12. The CDR3 totals 17 residues. Germline V CDR1 and CDR2: ENHRY, SYGVKD. The CDR3 loop reads CAISELWLAGDLGEQFF. DNA for the CDR3: TGTGCCATCAGTGAGTTGTGGCTAGCGGGAGATTTAGGTGAGCAGTTCTTC.

This clonotype was seen repeatedly, ten times or more. V gene TRBV19 combines with J gene TRBJ2-2; TRBD2 matches at 7 bases. J gave up 2 bases and V 11 bases, and 8 bases lay outside the gene matches. The CDR3 runs 14 residues. Germline V CDR1 and CDR2: LNHDA, SQIVND (reference sequence). The CDR3 DNA is TGTGCCGGACGGGGGACTATTAACACCGGGGAGCTGTTTTTT. This sequence encodes CAGRGTINTGELFF. The full variable domain, with the rest looked up from reference TRBV19 and TRBJ2-2, is DGGITQSPKYLFRKEGQNVTLSCEQNLNHDAMYWYRQDPGQGLRLIYYSQIVNDFQKGDIAEGYSVSREKKESFPLTVTSAQKNPTAFYLCAGRGTINTGELFFGEGSRLTVL.

The chain is built from TRBV7-9 and TRBJ1-1, with D uncertain. Trimming removed 7 bases from V and 0 bases from J, with 12 bases in between. Germline V gives CDR1 SEHNR, CDR2 FQNEAQ (reference sequence). This CDR3 spans 14 amino acids. CDR3 protein: CASTLPQLNTEAFF. CDR3 sequence (DNA): TGTGCCAGCACCCTCCCCCAGCTGAACACTGAAGCTTTCTTT.

V gene TRBV9 combines with J gene TRBJ2-1; tentatively, D is TRBD2 (5 bases). Germline assignment: CDR1 SGDLS and CDR2 YYNGEE. This CDR3 spans 17 amino acids. V was pared by 0 bases and J by 5 bases, with 18 bases between. The CDR3 DNA reads TGTGCCAGCAGCGTAGGAACCCCATCCGGGGATCACAATGAGCAGTTCTTC. This encodes CASSVGTPSGDHNEQFF.

V and J are TRBV28 and TRBJ1-4; the match to TRBD1 covers 7 bases. Trimming took 6 bases from V and 8 from J; bases not matched to a gene: 6. CDR1 and CDR2 from the germline V gene are MDHEN and SYDVKM. This CDR3 contains 13 residues. This CDR3 is CASSPGQREKLFF. The CDR3 DNA sequence: TGTGCCAGCAGCCCGGGACAGAGGGAAAAACTGTTTTTT.

The chain joins TRBV18 to TRBJ1-6; no clear D gene. This CDR3 contains 13 residues. V was trimmed by 2 bases and J by 8 bases, leaving 7 bases between them. Germline values: CDR1 KGHSH, CDR2 LQKENI. The CDR3 nucleotides read TGTGCCAGCTCACCAATTTATGATTCACCCCTCCACTTT. This codes for CASSPIYDSPLHF.

In nucleotides, the CDR3 is TGTGCCAGCAGTCCCGGGGACAGTAGGTACGAGCAGTACTTC. Translation: CASSPGDSRYEQYF. The chain couples TRBV21-1 to TRBJ2-7; the D call in the table, TRBD1, was not verified against the DNA. TRBV21-1 is tagged as a pseudogene. The CDR3 is 14 amino acids.

The chain couples TRBV2 to TRBJ1-2; TRBD1 matches at 7 bases. The J segment lost 8 bases and the V segment lost 4 bases, leaving 13 bases of the junction unmatched. Germline V CDR1 and CDR2: SNHLY, FYNNEI. This CDR3 comprises 15 residues. Here the CDR3 reads CASSGNFGQVGGYTF. The CDR3 coding sequence is TGTGCCAGCAGTGGAAATTTCGGACAGGTGGGAGGCTACACCTTC. The whole variable domain, remainder taken from reference TRBV2 and TRBJ1-2, is EPEVTQTPSHQVTQMGQEVILRCVPISNHLYFYWYRQILGQKVEFLVSFYNNEISEKSEIFDDQFSVERPDGSNFTLKIRSTKLEDSAMYFCASSGNFGQVGGYTFGSGTRLTVV.

This clonotype was seen repeatedly, ten times or more. V usage is TRBV30 and J usage is TRBJ1-2, with no clear D. Trimming shortened V by 3 bases and J by 4 bases, and 15 bases separated the two germline ends. Germline V gene sequence: CDR1 GTSNPN, CDR2 SVGIG (reference sequence). The CDR3 runs 14 residues. In DNA form, the CDR3 reads TGTGCCTGGAGCCCGGGAGGGCCTGCCTATGGCTACACCTTC. This sequence encodes CAWSPGGPAYGYTF.